This TCR beta chain was profiled in a study of blood T cell repertoires in COVID-19. At the level of the study: Samples taken during acute and convalescent COVID-19 were collected in the United States, Italy and Spain.

Method: immunoSEQ multiplex PCR; TCRdb's copy keeps in-frame clones and lacks some. This table has 130,000 or so clones, about 90% appearing once. CDR1 is LNHDA and CDR2 is SQIVND in the germline V gene (reference sequence). V lost 5 bases and J lost 0, with 14 bases in between. The CDR3 has 16 amino acids. The material sequenced was peripheral blood. The chain couples TRBV19 to TRBJ1-3; a possible D gene is TRBD1 (5 bases). The clonotype comes from a man between 60 and 75 years old with active or convalescent COVID-19. The CDR3 reads CASSRRQGGSGNTIYF. The CDR3 DNA follows: TGTGCCAGTAGTCGGAGGCAGGGAGGCTCTGGAAACACCATATATTTT.